This T cell receptor beta chain comes out of a study of shared clonotypes between healthy human individuals. Details on this clone: The same CDR3 can be traced to other DNA sequences in this sample.

CDR3 length equals 14 residues. Trimming shortened V by 6 bases and J by 1 base, and 9 bases separated the two germline ends. The germline V gene has CDR1 MNHEY and CDR2 SVGAGI. The table came from immunoSEQ multiplex PCR; TCRdb's copy has only in-frame clones and leaves some out. Of 2 million to 2.5 million clones in the sample, almost 96% were seen once. Sequences were obtained from naive CD4+ T cells sorted from blood. Sample subset: CD45RA+ positively selected. This receptor was identified in a man aged 18-30 years in good health. The J gene is TRBJ2-2, the V gene TRBV6-5, with a weak D call TRBD1 (6 bases). The CDR3 coding sequence is TGTGCCAGCAGCCGGGGACAGAACACCGGGGAGCTGTTTTTT. Translated: CASSRGQNTGELFF.